The sequence of this TCR beta chain was determined in a study of Graves' ophthalmopathy and Graves' hyperthyroidism (dated by TCRdb to about 2018). Turning to the overall study: Peripheral blood was collected at initial diagnosis, before any treatment. TCR beta repertoire signatures were used to distinguish Graves' ophthalmopathy from Graves' hyperthyroidism and to predict progression to ophthalmopathy. In total, some 130 blood samples were TCR-sequenced: approximately 40 ophthalmopathy, approximately 80 hyperthyroidism and roughly 17 hyperthyroidism-to-ophthalmopathy patients. To explore V-J signatures that distinguish ophthalmopathy from hyperthyroidism, a discovery set of about a hundred patients was enrolled, made up of 43 with ophthalmopathy and roughly 55 with stable hyperthyroidism. The independent validation cohort included approximately 19 hyperthyroidism patients plus 17 patients who later progressed from hyperthyroidism to ophthalmopathy. T-cell repertoires of thyroid tissue and blood were compared in several hyperthyroidism patients. Following sampling, methimazole starting at 30 mg daily was administered to hyperthyroidism patients, and high-dose intravenous methylprednisolone was administered to ophthalmopathy patients. For training and testing, the 100 or so patients in the discovery cohort were randomly divided in a 7:3 ratio. Study-wide findings and limitations: In cross-validation, the 13-signature model distinguished ophthalmopathy from stable hyperthyroidism with less than 90% sensitivity and around 83% specificity, while in the test set the corresponding values were roughly 80% and 75%. No statistical method was used to set the sample size in advance, and the investigators knew which group each participant was assigned to. In validation, the model predicted ophthalmopathy progression with over 60% sensitivity and about 77% specificity; some 13 predicted patients were CT-confirmed with GO in a median of approximately 6.5 months. Most of the expanded thyroid clonotypes with a frequency above 0.001 were also detected in blood, and it was suggested that the thyroid immune response may be reflected by blood repertoires.

For repertoire sequencing, TCR beta CDR3 regions were amplified from RNA transcripts. A first-round RT-PCR used HTBI primers with the Qiagen OneStep RT-PCR kit, followed by a second-round multiplex PCR, size selection and purification. Libraries were sequenced on an Illumina HiSeq2000 using paired-end 100 bp reads. The authors' analysis ran thus. SOAPnuke was used for read processing, and reads with adapters, uncalled bases, a mean Phred below 15, or no exact constant-primer or identifier match were discarded. COPE v1.2.5 was used to merge high-quality paired reads. Each unique nucleotide sequence was defined as a clonotype, and clonotypes were aligned to IMGT TRB V, D and J references with MiTCR v1.1. The analysis was limited to V-J combinations with a frequency above 0.0001, which together covered about 99% of the repertoires. For each V-J combination, a TCR clonal expansion and chaos score was defined as the ratio of F50 clonal expansion to chaos observed in the TCRdist matrix. Welch's t-statistics and random forest were used to narrow the features down to about twelve V-J combinations, which were then fed into a naive Bayes classifier. The similarity between thyroid and blood repertoires was quantified using the Morisita-Horn index. The public reads were reprocessed in TCRdb via fastp at Q25 and MiXCR, keeping in-frame beta chains. Rows are combined by CDR3 protein, so each entry shows the most common genes and DNA. Clone size and V and J calls follow TCRdb, not the original study. The sample includes about 210,000 distinct CDR3 sequences, with around 28% observed a single time. The top ten constitute approximately 9% of the sample.

Ophthalmopathy patients had moderately to severely active disease, Clinical Activity Score of at least 3, NOSPECS grade of at least 4, and disease duration under 3 months. Anyone with other autoimmune diseases, uncontrolled infections, pregnancy or lactation was excluded from the study. Diagnosis relied on clinical symptoms, serum thyroxine, TRAb, thyroid ultrasound and orbital computed tomography. Using Ficoll-Paque density gradient centrifugation, PBMCs were isolated from over 8.5 ml of fresh peripheral blood. Total RNA was extracted using Trizol reagent, and RNA quality was checked on an Agilent 2100 Bioanalyzer. This clonotype occurred many times. No antigen is known for it. No much larger clone is present one base from it, and per-base qualities are unavailable. The V end loses 5 bases and the J end loses 4 bases, and a stretch of 17 bases separates them. CDR1 and CDR2 were assigned from the germline V gene (reference sequence) as LNHDA and SQIVND. Spanning cysteine to phenylalanine, the CDR3 consists of 15 amino acids. Only the CDR3 part of the read is kept: 45 bases, read in frame from the first base.

Material for sequencing was peripheral blood. The sequence is built from TRBV19 and TRBJ2-5, with a tentative D gene TRBD1 over 5 matching bases. The clonotype was recovered from a man aged 50 to 59 with Graves' ophthalmopathy. Donor details come from another sample of the same person, matched by shared clones. The sequence in DNA is TGTGCCAGTAGTCCCGCCAGGGTCCCCAGAGAGACCCAGTACTTC. This yields the protein CASSPARVPRETQYF.